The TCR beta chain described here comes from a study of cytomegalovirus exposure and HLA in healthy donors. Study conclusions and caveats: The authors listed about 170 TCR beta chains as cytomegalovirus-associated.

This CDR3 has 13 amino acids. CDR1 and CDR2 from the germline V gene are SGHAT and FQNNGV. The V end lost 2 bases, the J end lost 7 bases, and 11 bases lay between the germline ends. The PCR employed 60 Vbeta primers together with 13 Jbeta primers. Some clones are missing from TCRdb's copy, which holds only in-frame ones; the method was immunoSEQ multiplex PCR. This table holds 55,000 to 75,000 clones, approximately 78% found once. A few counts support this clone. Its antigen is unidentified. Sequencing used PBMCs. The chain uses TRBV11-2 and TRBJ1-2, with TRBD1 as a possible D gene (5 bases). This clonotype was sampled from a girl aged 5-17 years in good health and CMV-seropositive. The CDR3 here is CASSLSGRGGYTF. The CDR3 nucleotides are TGTGCCAGCAGCTTATCAGGGAGGGGTGGCTACACCTTC.